This TCR beta chain was found in a study of cytomegalovirus exposure and HLA in healthy donors. Regarding the study as a whole: A prior analysis recorded that most TCR beta V segments were productive about 87% or about 30% of the time. Association of a missense DCLRE1C variant with TCR beta V- and J-gene trimming was reported in a later analysis. A classifier reportedly called cytomegalovirus status with high sensitivity and specificity. Because they were indistinguishable, some V segments, including TRBV6-2 and TRBV6-3, were excluded.

The study ran its PCR with 60 Vbeta and 13 Jbeta primers. Here immunoSEQ multiplex PCR was the method, and the copy in TCRdb shows in-frame clones only, minus some. Seen here are 150,000 to 200,000 clones, roughly 80% observed once, and the top ten hold about 6.3%. The CDR3 totals 15 residues. In germline, CDR1 is SQVTM, CDR2 ANQGSEA. V was clipped by 4 bases and J by 3 bases; unmatched bases: 10. A remark on this clone: The antigen is unknown.

The chain uses TRBV29-1 and TRBJ2-3; TRBD2 matches 7 bases. Sample: PBMCs. The source of this sequence is a male donor in good health and CMV-seropositive. The CDR3 loop is CSVVVPTAGTDTQYF. Written as DNA, the CDR3 is TGCAGCGTTGTCGTCCCGACAGCGGGGACAGATACGCAGTATTTT.